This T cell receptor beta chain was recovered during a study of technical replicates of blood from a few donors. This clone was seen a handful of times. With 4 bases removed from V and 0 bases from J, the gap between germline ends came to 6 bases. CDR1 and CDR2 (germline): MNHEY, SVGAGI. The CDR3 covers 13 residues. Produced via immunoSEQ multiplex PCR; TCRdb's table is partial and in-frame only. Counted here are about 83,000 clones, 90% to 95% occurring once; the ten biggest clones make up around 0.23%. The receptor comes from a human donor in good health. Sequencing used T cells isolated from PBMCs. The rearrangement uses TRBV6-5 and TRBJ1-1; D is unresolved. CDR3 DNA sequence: TGTGCCAGCAGTTCGAGAGTGAACACTGAAGCTTTCTTT. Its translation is CASSSRVNTEAFF.